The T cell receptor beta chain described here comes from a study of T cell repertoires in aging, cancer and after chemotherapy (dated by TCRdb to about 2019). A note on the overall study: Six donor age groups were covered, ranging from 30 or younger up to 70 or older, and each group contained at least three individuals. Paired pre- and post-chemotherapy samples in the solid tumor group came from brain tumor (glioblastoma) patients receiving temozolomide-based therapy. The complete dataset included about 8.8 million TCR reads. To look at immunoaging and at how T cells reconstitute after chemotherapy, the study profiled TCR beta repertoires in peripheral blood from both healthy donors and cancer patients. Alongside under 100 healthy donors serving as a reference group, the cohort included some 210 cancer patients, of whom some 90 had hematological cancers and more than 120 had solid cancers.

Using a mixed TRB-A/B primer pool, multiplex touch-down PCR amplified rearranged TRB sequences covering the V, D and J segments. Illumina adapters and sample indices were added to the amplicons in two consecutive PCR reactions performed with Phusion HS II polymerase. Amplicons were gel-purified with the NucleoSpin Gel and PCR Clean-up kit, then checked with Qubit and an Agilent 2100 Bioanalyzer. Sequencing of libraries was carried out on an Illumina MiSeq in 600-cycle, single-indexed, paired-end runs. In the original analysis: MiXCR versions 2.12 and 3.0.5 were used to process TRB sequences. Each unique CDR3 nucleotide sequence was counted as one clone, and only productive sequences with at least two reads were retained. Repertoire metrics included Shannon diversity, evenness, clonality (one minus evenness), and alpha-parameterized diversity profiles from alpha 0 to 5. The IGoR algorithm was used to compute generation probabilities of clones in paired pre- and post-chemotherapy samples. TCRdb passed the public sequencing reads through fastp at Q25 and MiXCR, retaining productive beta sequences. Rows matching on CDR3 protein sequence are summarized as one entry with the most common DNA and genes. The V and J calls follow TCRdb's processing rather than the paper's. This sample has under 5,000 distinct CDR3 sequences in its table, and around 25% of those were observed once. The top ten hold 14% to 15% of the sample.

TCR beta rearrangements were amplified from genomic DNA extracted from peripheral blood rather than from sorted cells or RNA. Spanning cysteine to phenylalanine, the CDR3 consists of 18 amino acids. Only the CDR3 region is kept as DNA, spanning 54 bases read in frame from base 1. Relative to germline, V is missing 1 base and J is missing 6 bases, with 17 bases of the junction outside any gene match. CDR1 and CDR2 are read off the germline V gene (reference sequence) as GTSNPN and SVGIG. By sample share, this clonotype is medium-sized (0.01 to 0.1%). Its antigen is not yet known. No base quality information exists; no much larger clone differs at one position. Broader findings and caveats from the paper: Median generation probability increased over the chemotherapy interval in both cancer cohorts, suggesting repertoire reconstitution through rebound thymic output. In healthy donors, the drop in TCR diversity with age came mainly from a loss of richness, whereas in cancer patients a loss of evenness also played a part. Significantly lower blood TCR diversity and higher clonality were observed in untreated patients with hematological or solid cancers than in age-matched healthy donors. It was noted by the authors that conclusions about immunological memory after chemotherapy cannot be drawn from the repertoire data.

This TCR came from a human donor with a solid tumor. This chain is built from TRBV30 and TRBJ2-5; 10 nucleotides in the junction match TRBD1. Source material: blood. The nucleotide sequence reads TGTGCCTGGAGTGGCCCGCGGCAAGGGGACAGGGGATCCAAGACCCAGTACTTC. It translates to CAWSGPRQGDRGSKTQYF.